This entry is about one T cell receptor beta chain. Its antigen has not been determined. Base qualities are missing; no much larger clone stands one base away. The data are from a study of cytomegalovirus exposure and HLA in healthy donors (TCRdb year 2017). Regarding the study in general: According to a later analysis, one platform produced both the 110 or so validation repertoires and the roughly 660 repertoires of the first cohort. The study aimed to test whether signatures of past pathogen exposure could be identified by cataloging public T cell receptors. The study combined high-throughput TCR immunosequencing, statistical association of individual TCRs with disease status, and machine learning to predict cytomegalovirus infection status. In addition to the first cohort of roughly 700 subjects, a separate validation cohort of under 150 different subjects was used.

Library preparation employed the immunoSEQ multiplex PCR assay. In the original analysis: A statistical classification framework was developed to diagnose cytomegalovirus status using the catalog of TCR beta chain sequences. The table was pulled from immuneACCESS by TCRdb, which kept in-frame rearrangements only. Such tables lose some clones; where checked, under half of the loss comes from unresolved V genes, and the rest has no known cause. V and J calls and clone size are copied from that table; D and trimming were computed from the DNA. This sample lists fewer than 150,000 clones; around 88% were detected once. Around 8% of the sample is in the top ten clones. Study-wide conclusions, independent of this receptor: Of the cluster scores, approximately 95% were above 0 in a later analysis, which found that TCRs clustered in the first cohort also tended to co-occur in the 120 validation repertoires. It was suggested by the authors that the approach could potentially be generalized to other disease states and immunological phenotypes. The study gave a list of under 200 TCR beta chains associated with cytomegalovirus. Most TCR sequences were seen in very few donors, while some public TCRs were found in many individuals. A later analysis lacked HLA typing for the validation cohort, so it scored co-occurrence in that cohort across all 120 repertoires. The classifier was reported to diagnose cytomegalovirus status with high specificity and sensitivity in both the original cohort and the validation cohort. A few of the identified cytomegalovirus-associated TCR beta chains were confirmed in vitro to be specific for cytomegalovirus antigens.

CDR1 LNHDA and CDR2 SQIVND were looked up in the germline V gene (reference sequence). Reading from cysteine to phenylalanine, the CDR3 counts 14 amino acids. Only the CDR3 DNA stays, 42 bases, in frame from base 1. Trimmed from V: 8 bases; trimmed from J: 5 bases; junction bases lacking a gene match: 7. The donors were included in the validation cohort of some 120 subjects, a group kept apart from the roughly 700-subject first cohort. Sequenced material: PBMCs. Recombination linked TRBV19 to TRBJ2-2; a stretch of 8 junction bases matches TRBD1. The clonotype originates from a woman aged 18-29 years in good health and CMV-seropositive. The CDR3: CASLDRGTTGELFF. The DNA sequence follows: TGTGCCAGTCTAGACAGGGGTACAACCGGGGAGCTGTTTTTT.